Each of the 23 T cell receptor beta chains below was sequenced from the same sample in a study of cytomegalovirus exposure and HLA in healthy donors. Both 60 Vbeta primers and 13 Jbeta primers went into the PCR. Using immunoSEQ multiplex PCR, the repertoire was profiled, and TCRdb retains in-frame clones only, with some absent. The table includes 150,000 to 190,000 clones, around 84% detected once. Specimen: PBMCs. The receptor source for this set is a woman younger than 30 in good health and CMV-seronegative.

DNA of the CDR3: TGTGCCAGCAGTACAGGGTTCTACGAGCAGTACTTC. Encoded protein: CASSTGFYEQYF. The chain uses TRBV2 and TRBJ2-7; D might be TRBD1 (6 bases). The length of the CDR3 is 12 residues. The V and J ends lost 5 bases and 3 bases respectively, with 8 bases between them. Germline-derived CDR1 and CDR2 are SNHLY and FYNNEI.

This sequence joins TRBV5-1 and TRBJ2-1; 7 bases agree with TRBD1. After removal of 5 bases from V and 0 bases from J, the junction contained 2 bases not matched to a gene. The germline CDR1 and CDR2 sequences are SGHRS and YFSETQ. There are 14 residues in the CDR3. This chain's CDR3 is CASSPGGSYNEQFF. CDR3 coding DNA: TGCGCCAGCAGTCCAGGGGGCTCCTACAATGAGCAGTTCTTC.

The rearrangement joins TRBV10-2 to TRBJ1-4, with TRBD1 matching over 8 bases. Germline V gene data show CDR1 as WSHSY and CDR2 as SAAADI. The CDR3 has 15 residues. Trimming at V came to 2 bases and at J to 7 bases, leaving 6 bases not matched to a gene. Written as DNA, the CDR3 is TGCGCCAGCAGTGAGCAACAGGGGGGGGGTGAAAAACTGTTTTTT. It encodes CASSEQQGGGEKLFF.

The CDR3 nucleotides read TGCGCCAGCAGTGGCACCCGGGACACCGTGGGCACCGGGGAGCTGTTTTTT. Residues: CASSGTRDTVGTGELFF. The chain is built from TRBV10-1 and TRBJ2-2, with TRBD1 as a possible D gene (6 bases). The CDR3 is 17 residues long. V was clipped by 4 bases and J by 4 bases, with 19 bases between them. Germline V lookup: CDR1 WNHNN, CDR2 SYGVQD (reference sequence).

This rearrangement joins TRBV28 to TRBJ1-1; 9 bases map to TRBD1. Germline CDR1 reads MDHEN; CDR2 reads SYDVKM. The CDR3 has 13 residues. The V segment lost 6 bases and the J segment 7 bases; nucleotides outside the gene matches: 6. DNA for the CDR3: TGTGCCAGCAGGCCTACAGGGGGCATTGAAGCTTTCTTT. This translates into CASRPTGGIEAFF.

This clone was observed a handful of times. The chain couples TRBV28 to TRBJ1-5, with TRBD1 matching 11 bases. Trimming took 11 bases from V and 5 from J; bases not matched to a gene: 8. Germline V CDR1 and CDR2: MDHEN, SYDVKM. This CDR3 has 14 residues. CDR3 DNA sequence: TGTGCCGAAATGGGACAGGGGGACGATCAGCCCCAGCATTTT. As protein: CAEMGQGDDQPQHF. Filled out from reference TRBV28 and TRBJ1-5, the complete variable domain reads DVKVTQSSRYLVKRTGEKVFLECVQDMDHENMFWYRQDPGLGLRLIYFSYDVKMKEKGDIPEGYSVSREKKERFSLILESASTNQTSMYLCAEMGQGDDQPQHFGDGTRLSIL.

J is TRBJ2-5 and V is TRBV30, with no clear D. The CDR3 totals 13 residues. The germline V gene has CDR1 GTSNPN and CDR2 SVGIG (reference sequence). The V gene lost 2 bases and the J gene lost 5 bases, with 12 bases spanning the gap. CDR3 residues: CAWSPGPLETQYF. The CDR3 region has the DNA TGTGCCTGGAGTCCTGGGCCCCTGGAGACCCAGTACTTC. Drawing the rest from reference TRBV30 and TRBJ2-5, the complete variable domain is SQTIHQWPATLVQPVGSPLSLECTVEGTSNPNLYWYRQAAGRGLQLLFYSVGIGQISSEVPQNLSASRPQDRQFILSSKKLLLSDSGFYLCAWSPGPLETQYFGPGTRLLVL.

The rearrangement links TRBV7-8 to TRBJ1-5, with 7 bases fitting TRBD1. The V segment lost 5 bases and the J segment 8 bases; nucleotides outside the gene matches: 6. The CDR3 sequence is 13 residues long. Germline lookup yields CDR1 SGHVS and CDR2 FQNEAQ. The CDR3 loop is CASSLDRAKPQHF. The CDR3 DNA reads as TGTGCCAGCAGCCTTGACAGGGCGAAGCCCCAGCATTTT. The variable domain in full, completed from reference TRBV7-8 and TRBJ1-5, reads GAGVSQSPRYKVAKRGQDVALRCDPISGHVSLFWYQQALGQGPEFLTYFQNEAQLDKSGLPSDRFFAERPEGSVSTLKIQRTQQEDSAVYLCASSLDRAKPQHFGDGTRLSIL.

This chain joins TRBV23-1 and TRBJ2-2; 11 bases match TRBD2. TRBV23-1 is identified as an open reading frame with a role that is uncertain. The CDR3 length is 16 residues. The ends lost 4 bases at V and 1 base at J; junction bases unmatched: 2. The CDR3 DNA sequence: TGCGCCAGCAGTCCGGGACTAGCGGAGAACACCGGGGAGCTGTTTTTT. Translated, it gives CASSPGLAENTGELFF.

The V call is TRBV7-9, the J call TRBJ1-3; tentative D call: TRBD1 (5 bases). The V gene's germline CDR1 is SEHNR and CDR2 FQNEAQ (reference sequence). V was cut by 5 bases and J by 0 bases, with 11 bases left in between. The CDR3 is made up of 15 amino acids. CDR3: CASSQGTGSGNTIYF. CDR3 nucleotide sequence: TGTGCCAGCAGCCAAGGGACTGGCTCTGGAAACACCATATATTTT.

The chain couples TRBV28 to TRBJ2-7, with a possible D match to TRBD2 (5 bases). Trimming stripped 2 bases from V and 4 bases from J, with 15 bases between. Germline-derived CDR1 and CDR2 are MDHEN and SYDVKM. The CDR3 loop spans 15 amino acids. The CDR3 here is CASSLPGERLYEQYF. In nucleotides, the CDR3 is TGTGCCAGCAGTTTACCCGGGGAGAGGCTGTACGAGCAGTACTTC.

The chain employs TRBV28 and TRBJ1-4, with 7 nucleotides matching TRBD1. V lost 6 bases to trimming and J lost 4 bases; unmatched junction nucleotides: 11. The CDR3 runs to 16 residues. Germline CDR1 is MDHEN and CDR2 is SYDVKM. CDR3 region: CASRRTGRLLNEKLFF. The CDR3 coding sequence is TGTGCCAGCAGGCGGACAGGACGGCTCCTTAATGAAAAACTGTTTTTT. Combining the CDR3 with reference TRBV28 and TRBJ1-4 gives the whole variable domain DVKVTQSSRYLVKRTGEKVFLECVQDMDHENMFWYRQDPGLGLRLIYFSYDVKMKEKGDIPEGYSVSREKKERFSLILESASTNQTSMYLCASRRTGRLLNEKLFFGSGTQLSVL.

This clone has more than one count but fewer than ten. CDR3 nucleotides: TGTGCCAGCAGTGACTCGATACGCTTTCCCGGGACAAAGAACACCGGGGAGCTGTTTTTT. Its translation is CASSDSIRFPGTKNTGELFF. The rearrangement links TRBV6-4 to TRBJ2-2, with a possible D match to TRBD1 (6 bases). Germline assignment: CDR1 MRHNA and CDR2 SNTAGT. V lost 0 bases, J lost 1 base, and 21 bases lay in between. The CDR3 consists of 20 residues.

The chain recombines TRBV4-2 with TRBJ2-1, with TRBD2 identical over 8 bases. The CDR3 is made up of 18 amino acids. J lost 9 bases, V lost 4 bases, and 20 bases had no gene match. Germline-derived CDR1 and CDR2 are LGHNA and YNFKEQ. The chain's CDR3 is CASSPAKMGGRFSIEQFF. For the CDR3, the DNA is TGTGCCAGCAGCCCCGCTAAGATGGGCGGGAGGTTCAGTATTGAGCAGTTCTTC.

This clone appeared a few times. V and J are TRBV5-4 and TRBJ2-1; TRBD2 matches 7 bases. The junction had 9 bases not matched to a gene; V was cut back by 4 bases and J by 5 bases. The CDR3 totals 15 residues. Germline V lookup: CDR1 SGHNT, CDR2 YYREEE (reference sequence). The CDR3 loop is CASSRSGREHNEQFF. The CDR3 DNA is TGTGCCAGCAGCCGTTCGGGGAGGGAGCACAATGAGCAGTTCTTC.

A single count supports this clone. The chain is built from TRBV9 and TRBJ2-1; the D gene is possibly TRBD2 (6 bases). The ends were cut back, 3 bases at V and 1 base at J, with 11 bases in the middle. The CDR3 extends over 15 amino acids. Germline values: CDR1 SGDLS, CDR2 YYNGEE. CDR3 protein: CASSARSGSYNEQFF. The CDR3, as DNA: TGTGCCAGCAGCGCCAGGAGCGGGTCCTACAATGAGCAGTTCTTC.

The DNA for the CDR3 is TGTGCCAGTAGTATAGAGGGACAGGGGGATCAGCCCCAGCATTTT. This translates into CASSIEGQGDQPQHF. The chain combines TRBV19 with TRBJ1-5; the match to TRBD1 covers 11 bases. CDR1 and CDR2 (germline): LNHDA, SQIVND (reference sequence). With 0 bases clipped from V and 5 bases from J, the junction kept 0 bases outside the gene matches. The CDR3 consists of 15 residues.

A single count supports this clone. This chain joins TRBV7-2 and TRBJ1-4; D may be TRBD1 (5 bases). The CDR3 has 14 residues. Germline CDR1 SGHTA, CDR2 FQGNSA. Trimming took 4 bases from V and 8 from J, leaving 14 bases between them. The CDR3 region is CASSSSGRSEKLFF. The CDR3, as DNA: TGTGCCAGCAGCTCGTCAGGGAGGAGCGAAAAACTGTTTTTT.

This sequence joins TRBV20-1 and TRBJ2-7; TRBD2 might be the D (5 bases). The V gene's germline CDR1 is DFQATT and CDR2 SNEGSKA (reference sequence). The CDR3 runs 11 residues. V was pared by 7 bases and J by 2 bases, with 9 bases between. CDR3 protein: CSGAGTYEQYF. DNA for the CDR3: TGCAGTGGGGCGGGTACCTACGAGCAGTACTTC.

The chain carries TRBV6-5 and TRBJ2-2; 7 bases line up with TRBD1. V shed 6 bases, J shed 6 bases, and the junction held 7 bases outside the gene matches. Per the germline V gene, CDR1 is MNHEY and CDR2 is SVGAGI. CDR3 length equals 14 residues. The chain's CDR3 is CASRKQGMAGELFF. The CDR3, as DNA: TGTGCCAGCAGGAAACAGGGGATGGCCGGGGAGCTGTTTTTT.

A few counts support this clone. The chain links TRBV6-1 to TRBJ1-4; 10 bases match TRBD1. The J segment lost 7 bases and the V segment lost 0 bases, leaving 2 bases of the junction unmatched. From germline, CDR1 is MNHNS and CDR2 SASEGT. This CDR3 is built from 15 residues. For the CDR3, the DNA is TGTGCCAGCAGTGAAGCGACAGGGGGCTTTGAAAAACTGTTTTTT. Translated: CASSEATGGFEKLFF.

This chain uses TRBV18 with TRBJ1-1, with unresolved D. Germline-derived CDR1 and CDR2 are KGHSH and LQKENI. The CDR3 totals 13 residues. Trimming took off 1 base at V and 0 bases at J, with 3 bases between the two ends. The CDR3 DNA reads as TGTGCCAGCTCACCACGAGTGAACACTGAAGCTTTCTTT. Residues: CASSPRVNTEAFF.

The CDR3 nucleotides read TGTGCCAGCATGCCGGGACTAGCGGGGTCAGATACGCAGTATTTT. Translation gives CASMPGLAGSDTQYF. This chain joins TRBV6-4 and TRBJ2-3; TRBD2 agrees at 13 bases. The germline V gene has CDR1 MRHNA and CDR2 SNTAGT. This CDR3 comprises 15 residues. Germline trimming cut 7 bases from V and 4 bases from J; bases unmatched to any gene: 5.